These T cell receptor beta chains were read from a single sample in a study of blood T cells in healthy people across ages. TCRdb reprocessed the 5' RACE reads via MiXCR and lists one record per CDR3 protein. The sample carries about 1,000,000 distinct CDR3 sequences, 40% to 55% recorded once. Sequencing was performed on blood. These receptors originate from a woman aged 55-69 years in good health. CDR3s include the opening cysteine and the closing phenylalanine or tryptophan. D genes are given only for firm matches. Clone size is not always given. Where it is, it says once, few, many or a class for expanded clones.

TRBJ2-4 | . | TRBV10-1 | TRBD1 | TGCGCCAGCAATACGGACAGGGCGGACATTCAGTACTTC | CASNTDRADIQYF
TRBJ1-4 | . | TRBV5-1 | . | TGCGCCAGCAGCTTGGACGCGACAGATAATGAAAAACTGTTTTTT | CASSLDATDNEKLFF
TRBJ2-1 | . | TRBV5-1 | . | TGCGCCAGCAAATTGCAGGCAGGCGGCGGGTATGAGCAGTTCTTC | CASKLQAGGGYEQFF
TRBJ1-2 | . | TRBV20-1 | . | TGCAGGGGTAAAACAGGGAATCCCGATGGCTACACCTTC | CRGKTGNPDGYTF
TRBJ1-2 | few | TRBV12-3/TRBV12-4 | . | TGTGCCAGCAGTTTACAGGGGCGTGGTGGCTACACCTTC | CASSLQGRGGYTF
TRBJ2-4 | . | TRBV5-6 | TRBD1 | TGTGCCAGCAGACCCAGGGGGGCCAAAAACATTCAGTACTTC | CASRPRGAKNIQYF
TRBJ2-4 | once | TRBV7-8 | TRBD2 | TGTGCCAGCAGCTTAGTAGGTAGCGGGATGGGCTACAATGAGCAGTACTTC | CASSLVGSGMGYNEQYF
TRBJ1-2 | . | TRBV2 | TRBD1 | TGTGCCAGCAGTGAAGGTGACAGGGGGCTTAACTATGGCTACACCTTC | CASSEGDRGLNYGYTF
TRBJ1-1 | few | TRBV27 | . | TGTGCCAGCAGTTTATGGACGGGTGATGAAGCTTTCTTT | CASSLWTGDEAFF
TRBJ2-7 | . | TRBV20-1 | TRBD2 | TGCAGTGCTAGGGGACTAGCGGGAGATACCTCCTACGAGCAGTACTTC | CSARGLAGDTSYEQYF
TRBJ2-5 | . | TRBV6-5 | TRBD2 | TGTGCCAGCATGGCTAGCGGGATTATTCGAGAGACCCAGTACTTC | CASMASGIIRETQYF
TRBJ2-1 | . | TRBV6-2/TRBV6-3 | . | TGTGCCAGCAGTTACGGGCACTACAATGAGCAGTTCTTC | CASSYGHYNEQFF
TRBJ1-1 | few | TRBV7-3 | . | TGTGCCAGCAGCTTAGGCGCAGGGCCCAACACTGAAGCTTTCTTT | CASSLGAGPNTEAFF
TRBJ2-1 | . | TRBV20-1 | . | TGCAGTGCCAGTCCCCCTATCACAAATGAGCAGTTCTTC | CSASPPITNEQFF
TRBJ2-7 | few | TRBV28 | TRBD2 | TGTGCCAGCAGTTTACGGACTAGCGGACCTTCCTACGAGCAGTACTTC | CASSLRTSGPSYEQYF
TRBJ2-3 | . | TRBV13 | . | TGTGCCAGCAGCTTTAACGGGATTGAAGATACGCAGTATTTT | CASSFNGIEDTQYF
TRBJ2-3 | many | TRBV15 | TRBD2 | TGTGCCACCACAGCGGGAGGCGTCACAGATACGCAGTATTTT | CATTAGGVTDTQYF
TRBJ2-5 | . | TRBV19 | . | TGTGCCAGTAGTATGCAACAGGGTCTGGAGACCCAGTACTTC | CASSMQQGLETQYF
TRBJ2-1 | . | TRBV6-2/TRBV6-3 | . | TGTGCCAGCAGTCACGGAGGGATTCTTGAGCAGTTCTTC | CASSHGGILEQFF